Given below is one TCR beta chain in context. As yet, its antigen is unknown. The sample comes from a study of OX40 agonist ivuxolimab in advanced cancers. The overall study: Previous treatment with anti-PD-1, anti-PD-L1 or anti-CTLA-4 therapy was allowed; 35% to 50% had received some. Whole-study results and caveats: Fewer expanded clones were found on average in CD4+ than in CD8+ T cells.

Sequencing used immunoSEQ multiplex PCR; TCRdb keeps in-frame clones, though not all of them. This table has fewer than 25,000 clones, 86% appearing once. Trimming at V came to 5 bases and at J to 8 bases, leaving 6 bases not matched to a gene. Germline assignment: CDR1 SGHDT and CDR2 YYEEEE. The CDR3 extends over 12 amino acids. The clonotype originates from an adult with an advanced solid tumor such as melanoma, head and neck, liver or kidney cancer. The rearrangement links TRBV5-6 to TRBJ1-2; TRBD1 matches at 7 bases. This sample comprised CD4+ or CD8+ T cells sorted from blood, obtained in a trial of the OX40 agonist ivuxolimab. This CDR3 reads CASSSLGGGYTF. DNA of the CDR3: TGTGCCAGCAGTTCTTTAGGGGGCGGCTACACCTTC.